Listed here are 17 T cell receptor beta chains from one sample, sequenced in a study of regulatory T cells in long-lasting Graves disease. Arm-PCR of CDR3 regions with iRepertoire HTBI primers generated TCR beta libraries. TCRdb re-called the multiplex PCR reads with MiXCR, one entry per CDR3 protein. The sample holds about 470,000 distinct CDR3 sequences, approximately 21% seen once. As for time point: persistent/refractory GD, antithyroid drugs over 5 years with positive TRAb. PBMC RNA served as the TCR library source. This material consisted of peripheral blood mononuclear cells (PBMCs), taken when the disease was refractory, from a patient treated with antithyroid drugs. Receptors were obtained from a female donor with Graves disease.

This clonotype appeared once. This may be a read error: a much more frequent sequence differs by one nucleotide. The CDR3 DNA is TGCAGCGTAGCAACTAGCGGGGGGGAGACCCAGTGCTTC. Amino acid sequence: CSVATSGGETQCF. The chain is built from TRBV29-1 and TRBJ2-5; TRBD2 aligns across 13 bases. Germline V gene lookup returns CDR1 SQVTM and CDR2 ANQGSEA. The CDR3 covers 13 residues. Complete variable domain (other parts from reference TRBV29-1 and TRBJ2-5): SAVISQKPSRDICQRGTSLTIQCQVDSQVTMMFWYRQQPGQSLTLIATANQGSEATYESGFVIDKFPISRPNLTFSTLTVSNMSPEDSSIYLCSVATSGGETQCFGPGTRLLVL.

This clonotype was found many times. The chain is built from TRBV2 and TRBJ1-6; D not certain. Germline V lookup: CDR1 SNHLY, CDR2 FYNNEI. The CDR3 is 18 amino acids. Trimming cost V 6 bases and J 7 bases, with 25 bases left between them. CDR3 region: CASSPLIQIRGTNSPLHF. As DNA, the CDR3 is TGTGCCAGCAGCCCCCTCATCCAGATTCGGGGAACAAATTCACCCCTCCACTTT.

This clonotype was observed many times. The rearrangement links TRBV28 to TRBJ2-6; D uncertain. The CDR3 is 14 residues long. CDR1 and CDR2 from the germline V gene are MDHEN and SYDVKM. The V end was cut by 6 bases, the J end by 1 base, with 7 bases between. The CDR3 region has the DNA TGTGCCAGCAGCTTAGTATCTGGGGCCAACGTCCTGACTTTC. Translated, it gives CASSLVSGANVLTF.

This clonotype was observed many times. A junction end diverges from the germline sequence, so it may reflect a read error. This chain connects TRBV19 to TRBJ1-1, with 9 bases fitting TRBD1. The germline V gene encodes CDR1 LNHDA and CDR2 SQIVND (reference sequence). The CDR3 consists of 13 residues. The CDR3 sequence is CASSTTGGTEAFF. The CDR3 DNA sequence: TGTGCCAGCAGTACGACAGGGGGCACTGAAGCTTTCTTT.

This clonotype was picked up a small number of times. The chain joins TRBV7-9 to TRBJ1-2; perhaps TRBD1 as D (5 bases). The CDR3 is 13 residues long. Germline V gene lookup returns CDR1 SEHNR and CDR2 FQNEAQ (reference sequence). V lost 3 bases to trimming and J lost 3 bases, with 8 bases between them. The CDR3 nucleotides are TGTGCCAGCAGCTTGGACATTGACTATGGCTACACCTTC. Encoded protein: CASSLDIDYGYTF.

This clonotype was detected ten times or more. The chain has TRBV12-3 or TRBV12-4 and TRBJ2-5, with D perhaps TRBD2 (6 bases). The V end was cut by 3 bases, the J end by 3 bases, with 11 bases between. This CDR3 is built from 14 residues. Written as DNA, the CDR3 is TGTGCCAGCAGTTTGGGGGGATTGGAAGAGACCCAGTACTTC. Its translation: CASSLGGLEETQYF.

This clonotype came up many times. The V call is TRBV28, the J call TRBJ1-4; D gene uncertain. Germline CDR1 reads MDHEN; CDR2 reads SYDVKM. The CDR3 loop spans 14 amino acids. Trimming stripped 4 bases from V and 0 bases from J, with 6 bases between. This CDR3 is CASSSVATNEKLFF. The CDR3 DNA reads as TGTGCCAGCAGTTCAGTAGCAACTAATGAAAAACTGTTTTTT.

The chain couples TRBV19 to TRBJ2-5; TRBD1 agrees at 9 bases. J lost 4 bases, V lost 3 bases, and 9 bases had no gene match. This CDR3 is built from 16 residues. Germline V gives CDR1 LNHDA, CDR2 SQIVND (reference sequence). The chain's CDR3 is CASSMMGQGGGETQYF. In nucleotides, the CDR3 is TGTGCCAGTAGTATGATGGGACAGGGAGGTGGAGAGACCCAGTACTTC.

In this sample, this clonotype turned up many times. The CDR3 sequence is CASSQDYSEWETQYF. The CDR3 region has the DNA TGCGCCAGCAGCCAAGACTATAGCGAATGGGAGACCCAGTACTTC. The chain uses TRBV4-3 and TRBJ2-5; D is perhaps TRBD2 (5 bases). Trimming took 0 bases from V and 5 from J, leaving 13 bases between them. Per germline, CDR1 LGHNA and CDR2 YSLEER. This CDR3 is 15 amino acids long.

The chain combines TRBV5-1 with TRBJ2-5, with D uncertain. Germline V CDR1 and CDR2: SGHRS, YFSETQ. CDR3 size: 14 residues. V shed 4 bases and J shed 2 bases, with 12 bases lying between them. Written as DNA, the CDR3 is TGCGCCAGCAGCCGGCATCCGGAACAAGAGACCCAGTACTTC. Amino acid sequence: CASSRHPEQETQYF.

The J gene is TRBJ2-7, the V gene TRBV11-2, with D uncertain. The CDR3 spans 13 residues. Trimming took 6 bases from V and 7 from J, leaving 16 bases between them. Germline assignment: CDR1 SGHAT and CDR2 FQNNGV. DNA of the CDR3: TGTGCCAGCAGTTCCCTTCTGGTAGGTGAGCAGTACTTC. This encodes CASSSLLVGEQYF.

This clonotype showed up just a few times. The rearrangement links TRBV5-1 to TRBJ1-2; 7 positions match TRBD1. The CDR3 sequence is 14 residues long. V lost 2 bases and J lost 8; bases outside the gene matches: 9. The germline CDR1 and CDR2 sequences are SGHRS and YFSETQ. The CDR3, as DNA: TGCGCCAGCAGCTTCAATGACAGGGTTCGAGGCTACACCTTC. Translated: CASSFNDRVRGYTF.

At least ten counts were recorded for this clonotype. The gene calls are TRBV9 and TRBJ1-5; D is unclear. Germline CDR1 is SGDLS and CDR2 is YYNGEE. The CDR3 extends over 12 amino acids. Deletions cut 3 bases from V and 2 bases from J, with 3 bases between. In DNA form, the CDR3 reads TGTGCCAGCAGCGCAGGCAATCAGCCCCAGCATTTT. Its protein is CASSAGNQPQHF.

As to this clonotype: Lacking the conserved final phenylalanine or tryptophan, this CDR3 likely reflects a read error. The chain's CDR3 is CASSFSGSTDTQYL. The CDR3 nucleotides are TGTGCCAGCAGTTTTTCCGGGTCCACAGATACGCAGTATTTG. The chain links TRBV12-3 or TRBV12-4 to TRBJ2-3; no reliable D call. This CDR3 spans 14 amino acids. The V and J ends lost 3 bases and 2 bases respectively, with 9 bases between them.

In its sample, this clonotype was seen a few times. V is TRBV5-1 and J is TRBJ1-1; 7 nucleotides agree with TRBD1. The CDR3 covers 13 residues. In germline, CDR1 is SGHRS, CDR2 YFSETQ. The trim removed 4 bases at V and 10 bases at J, leaving 10 bases unmatched. CDR3 nucleotides: TGCGCCAGCAGCACGGGGACAGTGCGGCGAGCTTTCTTT. Protein sequence: CASSTGTVRRAFF. The whole variable domain, remainder taken from reference TRBV5-1 and TRBJ1-1, is KAGVTQTPRYLIKTRGQQVTLSCSPISGHRSVSWYQQTPGQGLQFLFEYFSETQRNKGNFPGRFSGRQFSNSRSEMNVSTLELGDSALYLCASSTGTVRRAFFGQGTRLTVV.

The chain combines TRBV29-1 with TRBJ2-2, with unresolved D. This CDR3 region has 15 residues. Trimming stripped 4 bases from V and 6 bases from J, with 18 bases between. Germline CDR1 and CDR2: SQVTM and ANQGSEA. Written as DNA, the CDR3 is TGCAGCGTTGTGGGCGAGGAACCCCGGGCCGGGGAGCTGTTTTTT. Encoded protein: CSVVGEEPRAGELFF.

This clonotype turned up a few times. The rearrangement links TRBV7-3 to TRBJ1-1; the D is unclear. V lost 0 bases, J lost 5 bases, and 10 bases lay in between. The V gene's germline CDR1 is SGHTA and CDR2 FQGTGA. This CDR3 spans 14 amino acids. As DNA, the CDR3 is TGTGCCAGCAGCTTAACAGGGAGCTCTACTGAAGCTTTCTTT. Translating it yields CASSLTGSSTEAFF.